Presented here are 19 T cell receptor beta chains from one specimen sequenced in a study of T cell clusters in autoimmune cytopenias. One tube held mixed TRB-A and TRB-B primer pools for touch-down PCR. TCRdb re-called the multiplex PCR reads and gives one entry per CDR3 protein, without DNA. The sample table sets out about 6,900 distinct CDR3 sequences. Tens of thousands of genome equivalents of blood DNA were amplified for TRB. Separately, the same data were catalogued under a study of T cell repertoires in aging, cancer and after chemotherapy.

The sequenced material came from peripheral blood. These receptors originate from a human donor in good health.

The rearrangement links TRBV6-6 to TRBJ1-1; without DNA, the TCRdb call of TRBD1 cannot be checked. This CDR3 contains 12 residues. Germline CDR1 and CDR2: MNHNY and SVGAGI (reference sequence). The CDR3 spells CASFSREAEAFF.

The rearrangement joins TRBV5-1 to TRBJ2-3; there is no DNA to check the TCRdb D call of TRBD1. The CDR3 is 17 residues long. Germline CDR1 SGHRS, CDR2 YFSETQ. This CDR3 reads CASSLGQGLTRTDTQYF.

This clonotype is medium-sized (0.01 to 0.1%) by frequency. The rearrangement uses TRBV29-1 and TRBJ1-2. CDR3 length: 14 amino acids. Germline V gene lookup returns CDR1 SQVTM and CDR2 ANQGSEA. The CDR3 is CSVEALTSNYGYTF.

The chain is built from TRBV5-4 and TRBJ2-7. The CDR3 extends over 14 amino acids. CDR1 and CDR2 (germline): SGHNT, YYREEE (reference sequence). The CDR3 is CASSLGLGSYEQYF.

The CDR3 sequence: CASSLQGQGTASEQFF. The chain has TRBV7-6 and TRBJ2-1; as DNA is missing, the TRBD1 call by TCRdb cannot be tested. This CDR3 spans 16 amino acids. The germline V gene encodes CDR1 SGHVS and CDR2 FNYEAQ.

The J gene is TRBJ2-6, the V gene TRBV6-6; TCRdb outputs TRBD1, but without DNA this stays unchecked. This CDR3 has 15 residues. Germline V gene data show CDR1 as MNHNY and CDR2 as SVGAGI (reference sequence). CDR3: CASSSRGSGANVLTF.

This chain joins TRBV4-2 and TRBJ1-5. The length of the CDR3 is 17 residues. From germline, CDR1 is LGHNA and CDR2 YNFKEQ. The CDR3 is CASSQDLSGHSNQPQHF.

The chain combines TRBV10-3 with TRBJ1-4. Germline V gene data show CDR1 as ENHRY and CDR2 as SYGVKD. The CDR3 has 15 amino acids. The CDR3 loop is CAISEFYGRNEKLFF.

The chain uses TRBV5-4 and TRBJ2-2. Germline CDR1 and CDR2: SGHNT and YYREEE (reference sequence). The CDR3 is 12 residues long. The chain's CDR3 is CASSLEGGELFF.

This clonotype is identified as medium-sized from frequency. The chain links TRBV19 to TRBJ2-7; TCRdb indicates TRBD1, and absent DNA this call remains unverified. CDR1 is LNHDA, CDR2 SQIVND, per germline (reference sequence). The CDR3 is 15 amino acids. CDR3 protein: CASSIEEAGAREQYF.

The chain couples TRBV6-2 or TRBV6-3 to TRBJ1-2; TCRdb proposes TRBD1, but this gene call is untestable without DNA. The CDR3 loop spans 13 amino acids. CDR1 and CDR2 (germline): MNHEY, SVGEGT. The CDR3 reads CASKLGQQYGYTF.

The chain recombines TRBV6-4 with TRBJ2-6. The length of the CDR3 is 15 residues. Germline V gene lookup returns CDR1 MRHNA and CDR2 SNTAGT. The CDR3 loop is CASSESGSGANVLTF.

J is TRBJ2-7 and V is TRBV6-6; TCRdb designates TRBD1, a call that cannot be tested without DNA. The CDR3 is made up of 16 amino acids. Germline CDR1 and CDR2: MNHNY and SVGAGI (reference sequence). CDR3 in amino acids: CASSYSRQGADYEQYF.

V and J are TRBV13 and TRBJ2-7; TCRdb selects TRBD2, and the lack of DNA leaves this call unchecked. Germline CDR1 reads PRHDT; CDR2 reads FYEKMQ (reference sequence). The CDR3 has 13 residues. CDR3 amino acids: CASSLGLTYEQYF.

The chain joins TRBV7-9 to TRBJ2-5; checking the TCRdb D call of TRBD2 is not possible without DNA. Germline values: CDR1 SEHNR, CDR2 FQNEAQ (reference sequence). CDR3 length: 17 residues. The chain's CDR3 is CASSIGTSGGIQETQYF. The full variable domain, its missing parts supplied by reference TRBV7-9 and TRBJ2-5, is DTGVSQNPRHKITKRGQNVTFRCDPISEHNRLYWYRQTLGQGPEFLTYFQNEAQLEKSRLLSDRFSAERPKGSFSTLEIQRTEQGDSAMYLCASSIGTSGGIQETQYFGPGTRLLVL.

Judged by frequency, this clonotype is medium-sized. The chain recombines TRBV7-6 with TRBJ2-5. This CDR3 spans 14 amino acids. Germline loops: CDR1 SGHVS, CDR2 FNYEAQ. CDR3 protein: CASSLSAAAETQYF.

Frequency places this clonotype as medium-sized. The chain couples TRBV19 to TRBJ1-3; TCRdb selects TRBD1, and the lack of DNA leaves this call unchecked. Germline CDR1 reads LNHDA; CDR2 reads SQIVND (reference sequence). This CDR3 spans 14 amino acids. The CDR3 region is CASSYRVSGNTIYF. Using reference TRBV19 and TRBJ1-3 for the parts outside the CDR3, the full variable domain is DGGITQSPKYLFRKEGQNVTLSCEQNLNHDAMYWYRQDPGQGLRLIYYSQIVNDFQKGDIAEGYSVSREKKESFPLTVTSAQKNPTAFYLCASSYRVSGNTIYFGEGSWLTVV.

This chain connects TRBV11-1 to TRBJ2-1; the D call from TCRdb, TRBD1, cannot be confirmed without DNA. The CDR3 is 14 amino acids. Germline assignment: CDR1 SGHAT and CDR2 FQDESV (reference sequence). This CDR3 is CASQDPGAMNEQFF.

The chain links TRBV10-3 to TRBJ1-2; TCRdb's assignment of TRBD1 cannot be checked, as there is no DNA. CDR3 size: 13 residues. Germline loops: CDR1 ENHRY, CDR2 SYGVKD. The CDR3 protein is CAIRTGTQYGYTF.